These 2 T cell receptor beta chains share one sample of origin, sequenced in a study of identical twins. TCRdb fed the 5' RACE reads into MiXCR, producing one record per CDR3 protein. The sample consists of more than 250,000 distinct CDR3 sequences, roughly 8.6% of them appearing once. The same data also contributed to another study, on yellow fever vaccine responses in identical twins.

Sequenced input: memory (CD45RO+) T cells sorted from blood. Every receptor here comes from a young woman in good health.

This clonotype was detected only a few times. The chain has TRBV9 and TRBJ2-1; TRBD2 agrees at 9 bases. Trimming removed 4 bases from V and 9 bases from J; junction bases left unmatched: 14. CDR1 and CDR2 from the germline V gene are SGDLS and YYNGEE. The CDR3 extends over 16 amino acids. CDR3 bases: TGTGCCAGCAGCCCCAGTGACCGGGGGACTAGCATTGAGCAGTTCTTC. It yields the protein CASSPSDRGTSIEQFF.

This clonotype was detected many times. The V and J genes are TRBV20-1 and TRBJ2-6; tentative D call: TRBD1 (5 bases). CDR1 DFQATT and CDR2 SNEGSKA come from the germline V gene (reference sequence). Trimming took 0 bases from V and 3 from J, leaving 9 bases between them. This CDR3 is 15 amino acids long. Here the CDR3 DNA reads TGCAGTGCTAGAGATCTTACAGGTGGGGCCAACGTCCTGACTTTC. It specifies CSARDLTGGANVLTF.